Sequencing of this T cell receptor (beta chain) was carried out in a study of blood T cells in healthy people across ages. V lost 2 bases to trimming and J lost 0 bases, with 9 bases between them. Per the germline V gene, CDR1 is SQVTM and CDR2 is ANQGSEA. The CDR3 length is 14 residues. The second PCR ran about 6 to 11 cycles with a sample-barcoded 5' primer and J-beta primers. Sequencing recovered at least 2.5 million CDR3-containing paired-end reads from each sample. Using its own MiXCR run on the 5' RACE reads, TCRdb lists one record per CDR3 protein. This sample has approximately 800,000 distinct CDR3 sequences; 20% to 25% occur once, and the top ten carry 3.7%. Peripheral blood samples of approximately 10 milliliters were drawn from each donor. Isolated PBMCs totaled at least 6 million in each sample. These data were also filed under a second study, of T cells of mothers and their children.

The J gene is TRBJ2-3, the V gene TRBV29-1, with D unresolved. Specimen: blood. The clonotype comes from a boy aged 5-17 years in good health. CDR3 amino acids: CSVELSLSTDTQYF. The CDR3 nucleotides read TGCAGCGTTGAACTCAGCCTCAGCACAGATACGCAGTATTTT.